Shown below are 30 T cell receptor beta chains from a single sample sequenced in a study of cytomegalovirus exposure and HLA in healthy donors. PCR was performed using 60 Vbeta and 13 Jbeta primers. Profiling relied on immunoSEQ multiplex PCR, and the TCRdb table lists in-frame clones only, not all of them. The data show 200,000 or so clones, around 70% seen once. The specimen sequenced was PBMCs. The source is a man aged 35-49 years in good health and CMV-seropositive.

The chain joins TRBV5-8 to TRBJ2-3; possibly TRBD1 for D (6 bases). V lost 1 base and J lost 5, with 17 bases in between. Per the germline V gene, CDR1 is SGHTS and CDR2 is YDEGEE. The CDR3 has 16 residues. For the CDR3, the DNA is TGTGCCAGCAGCTTGCGAATGTTGGGGGCGGTAGATACGCAGTATTTT. This sequence encodes CASSLRMLGAVDTQYF.

This clone has more than one count but fewer than ten. V is TRBV9 and J is TRBJ1-3; TRBD1 matches 8 bases. This CDR3 contains 15 residues. With V trimmed by 4 bases and J by 4 bases, 7 bases remained unmatched. Germline V CDR1 and CDR2: SGDLS, YYNGEE. CDR3 in amino acids: CASSYQGAPGNTIYF. For the CDR3, the DNA is TGTGCCAGCAGCTATCAGGGGGCCCCCGGAAACACCATATATTTT. Combining the CDR3 with reference TRBV9 and TRBJ1-3 gives the whole variable domain DSGVTQTPKHLITATGQRVTLRCSPRSGDLSVYWYQQSLDQGLQFLIQYYNGEERAKGNILERFSAQQFPDLHSELNLSSLELGDSALYFCASSYQGAPGNTIYFGEGSWLTVV.

This chain connects TRBV9 to TRBJ1-2; D gene uncertain. This CDR3 contains 14 residues. Germline assignment: CDR1 SGDLS and CDR2 YYNGEE. The V end was cut by 0 bases, the J end by 2 bases, with 8 bases between. CDR3 coding DNA: TGTGCCAGCAGCGTAGGCGGTCAGAACTATGGCTACACCTTC. Translated: CASSVGGQNYGYTF.

This clone was detected only a few times. V gene TRBV5-4 combines with J gene TRBJ2-2; TRBD1 agrees at 9 bases. This CDR3 is built from 15 residues. Germline lookup yields CDR1 SGHNT and CDR2 YYREEE (reference sequence). V trimming: 4 bases; J trimming: 3 bases; junction bases outside the gene matches: 4. The CDR3 DNA sequence: TGTGCCAGCAGCCGGGACAGGGCATACACCGGGGAGCTGTTTTTT. Encoded protein: CASSRDRAYTGELFF.

There are a few counts of this clone. The rearrangement joins TRBV5-6 to TRBJ2-7, with 7 bases matching TRBD2. Germline values: CDR1 SGHDT, CDR2 YYEEEE. V lost 4 bases to trimming and J lost 0 bases; unmatched junction nucleotides: 10. CDR3 length: 16 amino acids. CDR3 residues: CASSPLGGFSSYEQYF. DNA for the CDR3: TGTGCCAGCAGCCCCCTGGGGGGGTTTTCCTCCTACGAGCAGTACTTC.

The rearrangement links TRBV5-1 to TRBJ2-3, with 12 positions matching TRBD1. V trimming: 2 bases; J trimming: 5 bases; junction bases outside the gene matches: 6. Germline assignment: CDR1 SGHRS and CDR2 YFSETQ. CDR3 length equals 16 residues. The CDR3 sequence: CASSFQGQGALDTQYF. CDR3 sequence (DNA): TGCGCCAGCAGCTTCCAGGGACAGGGGGCCCTAGATACGCAGTATTTT.

The rearrangement uses TRBV25-1 and TRBJ2-7, with TRBD1 matching over 8 bases. Unmatched junction bases numbered 5, after V lost 4 bases and J lost 3 bases. The CDR3 is made up of 14 amino acids. The germline V gene encodes CDR1 MGHDK and CDR2 SYGVNS. The CDR3 DNA sequence: TGTGCCAGCAGTGCAGGGGGCGAGAGCTACGAGCAGTACTTC. Protein product: CASSAGGESYEQYF.

This clone has a handful of counts. The chain carries TRBV4-3 and TRBJ2-1; TRBD1 matches 9 bases. Per germline, CDR1 LGHNA and CDR2 YSLEER. The CDR3 sequence is 16 residues long. After removal of 0 bases from V and 5 bases from J, the junction contained 5 bases not matched to a gene. The CDR3 here is CASSQENRGLDNEQFF. CDR3 DNA: TGCGCCAGCAGCCAAGAGAACAGGGGGCTCGACAATGAGCAGTTCTTC.

This sequence joins TRBV5-1 and TRBJ1-1; D call uncertain. The CDR3 is made up of 13 amino acids. In germline, CDR1 is SGHRS, CDR2 YFSETQ. With 0 bases removed from V and 0 bases from J, the gap between germline ends came to 3 bases. For the CDR3, the DNA is TGCGCCAGCAGCTTGGGGCTGAACACTGAAGCTTTCTTT. Its protein product is CASSLGLNTEAFF.

CDR3 region: CASRGPGPNTGELFF. The CDR3 DNA reads TGTGCCAGCCGAGGACCAGGGCCTAACACCGGGGAGCTGTTTTTT. The V call is TRBV2, the J call TRBJ2-2; the D gene is possibly TRBD1 (5 bases). This CDR3 has 15 amino acids. Trimming left V 8 bases short and J 2 bases short, with 15 bases between. From germline, CDR1 is SNHLY and CDR2 FYNNEI.

This rearrangement joins TRBV6-5 to TRBJ1-4, with D possibly being TRBD1 (5 bases). The CDR3 consists of 16 residues. Trimming left V 0 bases short and J 8 bases short, with 16 bases between. Germline CDR1 MNHEY, CDR2 SVGAGI. The CDR3 protein is CASSYSRDGSREKLFF. The CDR3 DNA reads TGTGCCAGCAGTTACTCTCGGGACGGGAGTAGGGAAAAACTGTTTTTT.

The J gene is TRBJ2-1, the V gene TRBV2; possible D gene TRBD2, 5 bases. The germline V and J ends were trimmed by 6 bases and 9 bases, with 12 bases remaining between them. The CDR3 totals 12 residues. The V gene's germline CDR1 is SNHLY and CDR2 FYNNEI. CDR3 coding DNA: TGTGCCAGCAGCCAAACGGGGAGTGAGCAGTTCTTC. Translation: CASSQTGSEQFF. The variable domain in full, completed from reference TRBV2 and TRBJ2-1, reads EPEVTQTPSHQVTQMGQEVILRCVPISNHLYFYWYRQILGQKVEFLVSFYNNEISEKSEIFDDQFSVERPDGSNFTLKIRSTKLEDSAMYFCASSQTGSEQFFGPGTRLTVL.

The chain uses TRBV11-2 and TRBJ2-7, with 8 bases that match TRBD1. CDR3 length equals 16 residues. The V gene end was trimmed by 2 bases and the J gene end by 6 bases; junction bases not matched to a gene: 12. Germline CDR1 is SGHAT and CDR2 is FQNNGV. CDR3 residues: CASSLTPGGSASEQYF. CDR3 DNA: TGTGCCAGCAGCTTAACCCCAGGGGGCTCCGCGAGCGAGCAGTACTTC.

This clone has only a few counts. Other nucleotide sequences from this sample produce the same CDR3. V usage is TRBV9 and J usage is TRBJ2-1, with 7 bases fitting TRBD1. CDR1 is SGDLS and CDR2 is YYNGEE in the germline V gene. V was clipped by 4 bases and J by 0 bases; unmatched bases: 4. This CDR3 comprises 15 residues. In nucleotides, the CDR3 is TGTGCCAGCAGCCCACAGGGGAACTCCTACAATGAGCAGTTCTTC. It translates to CASSPQGNSYNEQFF.

The chain carries TRBV11-2 and TRBJ1-6, with D possibly being TRBD1 (5 bases). V lost 3 bases, J lost 11 bases, and 17 bases lay in between. Germline assignment: CDR1 SGHAT and CDR2 FQNNGV. This CDR3 is built from 15 residues. The CDR3 region has the DNA TGTGCCAGCAGCTTCAGCTCAGGGAATAGGGCACCCCTCCACTTT. This translates into CASSFSSGNRAPLHF.

The chain carries TRBV5-4 and TRBJ2-2, with 8 bases matching TRBD1. From germline, CDR1 is SGHNT and CDR2 YYREEE (reference sequence). V trimming: 0 bases; J trimming: 4 bases; junction bases outside the gene matches: 2. The CDR3 length is 15 residues. CDR3 sequence (DNA): TGTGCCAGCAGCTTGGAAACAGGGGGCACCGGGGAGCTGTTTTTT. This encodes CASSLETGGTGELFF.

The chain uses TRBV27 and TRBJ2-7, with 7 bases identical to TRBD1. The V and J ends lost 3 bases and 3 bases, in that order; junction bases with no gene match: 5. The germline CDR1 and CDR2 sequences are MNHEY and SMNVEV (reference sequence). The CDR3 runs 14 residues. The CDR3 nucleotides read TGTGCCAGCAGTTTTAACAGGGGAAACTACGAGCAGTACTTC. It encodes CASSFNRGNYEQYF.

The CDR3 nucleotides read TGTGCCAGCAGTGACTCCAAGGGGGAGTACGAGCAGTACTTC. Protein sequence: CASSDSKGEYEQYF. The chain couples TRBV6-4 to TRBJ2-7, with D maybe TRBD1 (6 bases). The germline gives CDR1 MRHNA, CDR2 SNTAGT. This CDR3 is 14 amino acids long. V was clipped by 0 bases and J by 4 bases, with 10 bases between them.

The rearrangement joins TRBV5-6 to TRBJ1-6, with D perhaps TRBD1 (5 bases). The CDR3 is 14 residues long. Germline V lookup: CDR1 SGHDT, CDR2 YYEEEE. Trimming pared 2 bases from V and 10 bases from J, leaving 13 bases between. CDR3 DNA: TGTGCCAGCAGCTTCGGGGGTAGAGGGTCACCCCTCCACTTT. This encodes CASSFGGRGSPLHF.

The chain employs TRBV18 and TRBJ1-1; the D gene is possibly TRBD1 (6 bases). The CDR3 has 13 residues. The V gene lost 2 bases and the J gene lost 8 bases, with 12 bases spanning the gap. The germline CDR1 and CDR2 sequences are KGHSH and LQKENI. DNA for the CDR3: TGTGCCAGCTCACCAACAGGGTGGAGCGAAGCTTTCTTT. This codes for CASSPTGWSEAFF.

The rearrangement uses TRBV28 and TRBJ2-4, with D possibly being TRBD1 (6 bases). The V and J ends lost 7 bases and 6 bases respectively, with 13 bases between them. CDR1 and CDR2 from the germline V gene are MDHEN and SYDVKM. The CDR3 spans 13 residues. The CDR3 bases are TGTGCCAGCACAGGGGACCGGTTAAACATTCAGTACTTC. Its translation: CASTGDRLNIQYF.

In this sample, this clone turned up once. This CDR3 is also generated by other DNA sequences in the sample. The CDR3 nucleotides read TGCGCCAGCAGCCAGAGAGATAACTCTGGAAACACCATATATTTT. Its translation is CASSQRDNSGNTIYF. This chain links TRBV4-1 with TRBJ1-3, with unresolved D. Trimming shortened V by 3 bases and J by 0 bases, and 9 bases separated the two germline ends. This CDR3 is 15 amino acids long. Per germline, CDR1 MGHRA and CDR2 YSYEKL.

J is TRBJ1-5 and V is TRBV19; 7 nucleotides agree with TRBD1. Germline CDR1 is LNHDA and CDR2 is SQIVND (reference sequence). This CDR3 comprises 17 residues. V was pared by 8 bases and J by 5 bases, with 18 bases of the junction left unmatched. CDR3 in DNA: TGTGCCAGTCACGCCGGGACAGCTCGCGGCGGCTATCAGCCCCAGCATTTT. Its protein is CASHAGTARGGYQPQHF.

The genes are TRBV5-5 and TRBJ1-6, with D hard to call. V was trimmed by 2 bases and J by 4 bases, leaving 16 bases between them. The length of the CDR3 is 17 residues. In germline, CDR1 is SGHKS, CDR2 YYEKEE (reference sequence). CDR3 sequence (DNA): TGTGCCAGCAGCTTAGGACTCCCCCCGAGGTATAATTCACCCCTCCACTTT. Translated, it gives CASSLGLPPRYNSPLHF.

The table lists this clone with a count of one. V and J are TRBV4-3 and TRBJ2-1; TRBD1 aligns across 9 bases. The J segment lost 4 bases and the V segment lost 0 bases, leaving 4 bases of the junction unmatched. The CDR3 is made up of 16 amino acids. Germline lookup yields CDR1 LGHNA and CDR2 YSLEER. Here the CDR3 DNA reads TGCGCCAGCAGCCAAGACAGGGACAGGGTTTACAATGAGCAGTTCTTC. The encoded protein is CASSQDRDRVYNEQFF.

The chain is built from TRBV7-9 and TRBJ1-1; weak D call: TRBD1 (5 bases). The CDR3 length is 14 residues. Germline CDR1 SEHNR, CDR2 FQNEAQ (reference sequence). The V and J ends lost 5 bases and 1 base respectively, with 11 bases between them. The CDR3 nucleotides are TGTGCCAGCAGCCCCCGCGGGGGGAACACTGAAGCTTTCTTT. Its protein is CASSPRGGNTEAFF.

The rearrangement uses TRBV19 and TRBJ1-2; no reliable D call. Per germline, CDR1 LNHDA and CDR2 SQIVND (reference sequence). Trimming removed 0 bases at V and 5 bases at J, with 16 bases between. This CDR3 comprises 16 residues. The CDR3 sequence: CASSIDPQPETYGYTF. The CDR3, as DNA: TGTGCCAGTAGTATAGATCCCCAACCAGAGACTTATGGCTACACCTTC.

The chain joins TRBV4-1 to TRBJ2-7; the match to TRBD1 covers 7 bases. This CDR3 has 19 residues. CDR1 and CDR2 (germline): MGHRA, YSYEKL. J lost 0 bases, V lost 5 bases, and 19 bases had no gene match. CDR3 in amino acids: CASSGPTGTLRSSSYEQYF. DNA of the CDR3: TGCGCCAGCAGCGGCCCGACAGGGACCCTTCGTTCGAGCTCCTACGAGCAGTACTTC.

The chain joins TRBV6-1 to TRBJ1-6, with a tentative D call TRBD1 (6 bases). The CDR3 contains 14 residues. V dropped 3 bases and J dropped 7 bases, with 10 bases sitting between them. The germline CDR1 and CDR2 sequences are MNHNS and SASEGT. The CDR3 bases are TGTGCCAGCAGTGAGACAGGACAAAATTCACCCCTCCACTTT. Encoded protein: CASSETGQNSPLHF.

This clone was detected only a few times. The chain combines TRBV7-2 with TRBJ2-3; the match to TRBD2 covers 9 bases. The CDR3 spans 15 residues. Germline-derived CDR1 and CDR2 are SGHTA and FQGNSA. The V and J ends lost 10 bases and 2 bases, in that order; junction bases with no gene match: 10. DNA for the CDR3: TGTGCCATCTGGGCCCAGCGGGGGGACACAGATACGCAGTATTTT. It yields the protein CAIWAQRGDTDTQYF.